This record covers a single T cell receptor (beta chain). This specimen belongs to a study of blood T cell repertoires in COVID-19. Sequencing was performed with immunoSEQ multiplex PCR; in TCRdb, only in-frame clones are kept and a portion is missing. The sample yields about 40,000 clones, 85% to 90% seen once. The source material was peripheral blood. The TCR sequence derives from a man in his 70s with acute or convalescent COVID-19.

As DNA, the CDR3 is TGTGCCATCAGTGGACAGGTCTCTGGAAACACCATATATTTT. Protein product: CAISGQVSGNTIYF. J is TRBJ1-3 and V is TRBV10-3; D is possibly TRBD1 (6 bases). The CDR3 totals 14 residues. The germline V gene encodes CDR1 ENHRY and CDR2 SYGVKD. The V end was cut by 4 bases, the J end by 0 bases, with 7 bases between.